This entry concerns a single TCR beta chain. The antigen is unknown. Some clones are missing from TCRdb's copy, which holds only in-frame ones; the method was immunoSEQ multiplex PCR. The table shows about 130,000 clones, with over 75% occurring only once. This sample is part of a study of T cell responses to AZD1222 COVID-19 vaccine. The study, taken as a whole, reports: Reports say nearly half of spike-specific TCRs go after unmutated variant regions. Clonal diversity may have been underestimated, and the donors were mostly white British, with more females than males. Spike as a whole was targeted by vaccine-associated CD4 TCRs, dominant at 160-218 and 743-854.

The CDR3 sequence is 15 residues long. This chain links TRBV21-1 with TRBJ1-1. TRBV21-1 counts as a pseudogene. The origin of this receptor is an adult in good health. The sequencing used peripheral blood, collected on day 0 of AZD1222 vaccination. This chain's CDR3 is CASSKAKTPPSEAFF. DNA of the CDR3: TGTGCCAGCAGCAAAGCGAAGACGCCACCCTCTGAAGCTTTCTTT.